Here is one T cell receptor beta chain with its context. Multiple V-beta primers and a C-beta primer amplified TCRB from RNA. One entry per CDR3 protein, called by TCRdb with MiXCR from the multiplex PCR reads. Counted here are approximately 20,000 distinct CDR3 sequences, under 80% occurring once; the ten biggest clones make up approximately 18%. This CDR3 is 11 amino acids long. V lost 9 bases and J 3 bases, leaving 8 bases between the germline ends. The germline CDR1 and CDR2 sequences are MNHNS and SASEGT. The record originates from a study of tumor-infiltrating lymphocytes in glioblastoma multiforme.

The TCR originated in a male donor with glioblastoma. This chain joins TRBV6-1 and TRBJ1-2; D not certain. The sequenced sample consisted of peripheral blood. CDR3 in DNA: TGTGCCAGTGTTGGGGACTATGGCTACACCTTC. Translated, it gives CASVGDYGYTF.